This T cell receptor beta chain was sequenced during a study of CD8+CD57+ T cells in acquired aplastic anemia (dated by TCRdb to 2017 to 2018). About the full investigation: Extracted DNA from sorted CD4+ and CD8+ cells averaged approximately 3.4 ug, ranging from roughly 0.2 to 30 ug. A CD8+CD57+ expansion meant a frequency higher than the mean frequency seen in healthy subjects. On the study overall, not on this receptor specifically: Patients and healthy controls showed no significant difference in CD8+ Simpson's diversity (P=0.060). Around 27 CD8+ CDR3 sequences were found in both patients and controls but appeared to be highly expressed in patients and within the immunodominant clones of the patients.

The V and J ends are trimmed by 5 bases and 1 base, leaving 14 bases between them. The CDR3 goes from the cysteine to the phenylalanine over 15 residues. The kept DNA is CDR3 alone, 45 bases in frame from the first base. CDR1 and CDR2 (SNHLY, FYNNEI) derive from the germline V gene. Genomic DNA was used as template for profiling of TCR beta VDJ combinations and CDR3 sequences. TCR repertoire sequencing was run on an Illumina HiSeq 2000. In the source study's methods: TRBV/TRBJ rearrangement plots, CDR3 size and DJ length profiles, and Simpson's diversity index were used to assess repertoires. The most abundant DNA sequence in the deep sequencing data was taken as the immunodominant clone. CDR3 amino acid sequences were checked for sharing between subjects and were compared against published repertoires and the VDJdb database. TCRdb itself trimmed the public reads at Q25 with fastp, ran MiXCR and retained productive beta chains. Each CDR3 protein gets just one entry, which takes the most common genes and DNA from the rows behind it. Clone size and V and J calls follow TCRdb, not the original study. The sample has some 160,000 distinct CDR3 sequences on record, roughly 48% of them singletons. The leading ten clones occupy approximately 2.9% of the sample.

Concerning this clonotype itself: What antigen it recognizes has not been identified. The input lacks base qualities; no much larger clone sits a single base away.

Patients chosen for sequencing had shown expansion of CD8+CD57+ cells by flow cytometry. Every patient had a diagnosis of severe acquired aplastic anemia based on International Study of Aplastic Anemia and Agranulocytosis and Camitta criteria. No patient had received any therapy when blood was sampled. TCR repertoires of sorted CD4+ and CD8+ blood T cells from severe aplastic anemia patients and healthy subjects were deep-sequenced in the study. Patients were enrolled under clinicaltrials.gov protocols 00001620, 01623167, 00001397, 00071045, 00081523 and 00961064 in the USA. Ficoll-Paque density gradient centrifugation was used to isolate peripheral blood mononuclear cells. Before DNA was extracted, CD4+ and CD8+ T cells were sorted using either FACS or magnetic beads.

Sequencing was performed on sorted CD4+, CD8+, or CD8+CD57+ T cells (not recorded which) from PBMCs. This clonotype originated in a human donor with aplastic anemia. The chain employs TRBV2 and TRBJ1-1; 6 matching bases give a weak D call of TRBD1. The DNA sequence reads TGTGCCAGCAGTCACATACAGGGTGGGAACACTGAAGCTTTCTTT. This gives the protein CASSHIQGGNTEAFF.